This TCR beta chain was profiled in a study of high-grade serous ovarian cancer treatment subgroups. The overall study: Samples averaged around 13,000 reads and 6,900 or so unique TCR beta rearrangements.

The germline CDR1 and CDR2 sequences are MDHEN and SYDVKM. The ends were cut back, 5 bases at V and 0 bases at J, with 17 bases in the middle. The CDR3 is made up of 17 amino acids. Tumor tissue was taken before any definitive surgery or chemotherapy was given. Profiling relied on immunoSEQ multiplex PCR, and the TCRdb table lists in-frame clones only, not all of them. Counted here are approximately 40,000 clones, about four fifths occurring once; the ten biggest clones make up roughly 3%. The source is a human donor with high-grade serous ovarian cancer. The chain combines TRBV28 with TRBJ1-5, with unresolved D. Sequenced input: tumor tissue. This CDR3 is CASSARRGSNSNQPQHF. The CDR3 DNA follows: TGTGCCAGCAGTGCCCGCCGGGGATCCAATAGCAATCAGCCCCAGCATTTT.